This TCR beta chain was identified during a study of blood T cell repertoires in COVID-19. Study details: The samples span acute and convalescent COVID-19 from the United States, Italy and Spain. T cells, B-cell-depleted T cells, or PBMCs provided the cDNA or gDNA that served as material.

The CDR3 covers 15 residues. The V end was cut by 2 bases, the J end by 4 bases, with 12 bases between. Looked up from germline, CDR1 is SGHTA and CDR2 is FQGTGA. Original data processing: Using reference gene primer amplification, nucleated cell counts were estimated. Profiled with immunoSEQ multiplex PCR; TCRdb holds only in-frame clones, not every one. The DNA gave D and trimming, while V, J and clone size come from that table. The profile shows under 250,000 clones, around 82% of them singletons. This receptor was identified in a man in his forties or fifties with active or convalescent COVID-19. What was sequenced was peripheral blood. The chain combines TRBV7-3 with TRBJ2-1; D might be TRBD2 (6 bases). CDR3 coding DNA: TGTGCCAGCAGCTTAGACGGGGGTTCTTACAATGAGCAGTTCTTC. This sequence encodes CASSLDGGSYNEQFF.